The clone carrying this T cell receptor (beta chain) showed up many times. A single record per CDR3 protein comes from TCRdb applying MiXCR to the RT-PCR reads. The data show about 680,000 distinct CDR3 sequences, more than 13% seen once. There are 13 residues in the CDR3. The J segment lost 8 bases and the V segment lost 5 bases, leaving 5 bases of the junction unmatched. V usage is TRBV12-3 or TRBV12-4 and J usage is TRBJ2-1; TRBD1 agrees at 8 bases. This TCR was recovered from a female donor in good health, serving as a healthy control. Sequencing used memory CD4+ T cells from blood. This CDR3 is CASSVDREDEQFF. CDR3 DNA: TGTGCCAGCAGTGTGGACAGGGAGGATGAGCAGTTCTTC.